The TCR beta chain under discussion was sequenced for a study of beta chain features in type 1 diabetes. The authors sorted CD4+ naive, central memory, regulatory and stem cell-like memory cells via CD45RO/CCR7/CD25/CD127/CD95/CD27. Germline CDR1 and CDR2: SGDLS and YYNGEE. V was shortened by 7 bases and J by 0 bases, with 14 bases between the two germline ends. The CDR3 length is 15 residues. Regarding this clone: As yet, its antigen is unknown.

Expressed TCRB transcripts got sequenced, as all isolated RNA was reverse transcribed. Only in-frame clones appear in the TCRdb table, and some are missing; sequencing was by immunoSEQ multiplex PCR. The sample includes 250,000 or so clones, roughly 20% of them seen just once. Study results and limitations: The naive, central memory and Treg TCRB repertoires of patients appeared to be more similar to one another than those of healthy donors. Whether TCRB rearrangement is influenced by HLA type was left unresolved in this analysis. A moderate, significant TCRB CDR3 shortening appeared in type 1 diabetes across four CD4+ subsets.

The chain has TRBV9 and TRBJ2-1, with a possible D match to TRBD2 (5 bases). The sequenced sample was naive CD4+ T cells from blood. This sequence was found in a middle-aged woman with type 1 diabetes. CDR3 amino acids: CASGLGGSSYNEQFF. In DNA form, the CDR3 reads TGTGCCAGCGGACTCGGCGGCAGCTCCTACAATGAGCAGTTCTTC.